The 22 T cell receptor beta chains below were found in one sample sequenced in a study of shared clonotypes between healthy human individuals. TCRdb keeps only in-frame clones here, not all; method: immunoSEQ multiplex PCR. The table records millions of clones, 95% of them present only once. The sequenced sample consisted of naive CD4+ T cells sorted from blood. Subset defined: CD45RA+ positively selected. The source of these receptors is a man aged 18-30 years in good health.

This clone is a singleton in its sample. The V call is TRBV7-2, the J call TRBJ2-5; D remains unclear. The ends were cut back, 6 bases at V and 2 bases at J, with 7 bases in the middle. CDR3 size: 12 residues. Per the germline V gene, CDR1 is SGHTA and CDR2 is FQGNSA. The CDR3 loop reads CASRKAQETQYF. The CDR3 DNA is TGTGCCAGCAGAAAGGCGCAAGAGACCCAGTACTTC.

The V call is TRBV30, the J call TRBJ2-1; D unresolved. Trimming cost V 3 bases and J 0 bases, with 9 bases left between them. CDR3 length: 14 amino acids. Germline assignment: CDR1 GTSNPN and CDR2 SVGIG (reference sequence). DNA for the CDR3: TGTGCCTGGAGCGGTGCTCCCTCCTACAATGAGCAGTTCTTC. The encoded protein is CAWSGAPSYNEQFF.

This clone was counted only a few times. The genes are TRBV6-5 and TRBJ2-4; D gene uncertain. The CDR3 has 14 amino acids. V lost 10 bases and J lost 7, with 20 bases in between. CDR1 is MNHEY, CDR2 SVGAGI, per germline. The CDR3 sequence: CATMGSSRANIQYF. The CDR3 region has the DNA TGTGCCACCATGGGGTCATCCCGGGCGAACATTCAGTACTTC.

The genes are TRBV7-9 and TRBJ1-1; tentative D call: TRBD1 (6 bases). The germline V and J ends were trimmed by 3 bases and 2 bases, with 13 bases remaining between them. The CDR3 length is 15 residues. Per the germline V gene, CDR1 is SEHNR and CDR2 is FQNEAQ (reference sequence). CDR3: CASSFSTGINTEAFF. CDR3 sequence (DNA): TGTGCCAGCAGCTTTTCGACAGGCATTAACACTGAAGCTTTCTTT.

The chain combines TRBV5-1 with TRBJ1-1, with D possibly matching TRBD1 (5 bases). The germline gives CDR1 SGHRS, CDR2 YFSETQ. With 1 base removed from V and 1 base from J, the gap between germline ends came to 14 bases. The CDR3 has 16 residues. CDR3 protein: CASSLSNRGSNTEAFF. The CDR3 DNA reads as TGCGCCAGCAGCTTGAGTAATAGGGGCTCGAACACTGAAGCTTTCTTT.

To note about this clone: The same CDR3 can be traced to other DNA sequences in this sample. This sequence joins TRBV2 and TRBJ1-4, with D unclear. CDR1 is SNHLY, CDR2 FYNNEI, per germline. V was trimmed by 0 bases and J by 11 bases, leaving 4 bases between them. The CDR3 is 11 residues long. The CDR3 spells CASSEAEKLFF. Here the CDR3 DNA reads TGTGCCAGCAGTGAAGCAGAGAAACTGTTTTTT. Combining the CDR3 with reference TRBV2 and TRBJ1-4 gives the whole variable domain EPEVTQTPSHQVTQMGQEVILRCVPISNHLYFYWYRQILGQKVEFLVSFYNNEISEKSEIFDDQFSVERPDGSNFTLKIRSTKLEDSAMYFCASSEAEKLFFGSGTQLSVL.

The chain carries TRBV2 and TRBJ1-2; D remains ambiguous. CDR1 and CDR2 (germline): SNHLY, FYNNEI. CDR3 length: 15 residues. V shed 1 base and J shed 0 bases, with 9 bases lying between them. The DNA for the CDR3 is TGTGCCAGCAGTGAAGGACGGTTGCCTAACTATGGCTACACCTTC. This codes for CASSEGRLPNYGYTF. Filled out from reference TRBV2 and TRBJ1-2, the complete variable domain reads EPEVTQTPSHQVTQMGQEVILRCVPISNHLYFYWYRQILGQKVEFLVSFYNNEISEKSEIFDDQFSVERPDGSNFTLKIRSTKLEDSAMYFCASSEGRLPNYGYTFGSGTRLTVV.

V and J are TRBV6-1 and TRBJ1-1; 8 bases line up with TRBD1. With 7 bases clipped from V and 5 bases from J, the junction kept 9 bases outside the gene matches. The CDR3 runs 14 residues. The germline gives CDR1 MNHNS, CDR2 SASEGT. CDR3 loop: CASNNGQGGTEAFF. Written as DNA, the CDR3 is TGTGCCAGCAACAATGGACAGGGCGGGACTGAAGCTTTCTTT.

This clone was observed once. The CDR3 spells CASSGGQGNSYEQYF. The CDR3 nucleotides are TGTGCCAGCAGCGGAGGACAGGGGAACTCCTACGAGCAGTACTTC. The chain uses TRBV9 and TRBJ2-7; 9 bases are a match to TRBD1. The CDR3 covers 15 residues. Germline V lookup: CDR1 SGDLS, CDR2 YYNGEE. With V trimmed by 3 bases and J by 0 bases, 4 bases remained unmatched.

The gene calls are TRBV28 and TRBJ2-3, with TRBD1 identical over 9 bases. Germline V CDR1 and CDR2: MDHEN, SYDVKM. V trimming: 4 bases; J trimming: 4 bases; junction bases outside the gene matches: 9. The CDR3 runs to 16 residues. The CDR3, as DNA: TGTGCCAGCAGTTCCTTTGTAGGACAGGGGCCAGATACGCAGTATTTT. Translating gives CASSSFVGQGPDTQYF.

This rearrangement joins TRBV14 to TRBJ2-7, with D tentatively TRBD1 or TRBD2 (5 bases each). Deletions cut 0 bases from V and 9 bases from J, with 24 bases between. CDR3 length: 17 residues. Germline CDR1 is SGHDN and CDR2 is FVKESK. In nucleotides, the CDR3 is TGTGCCAGCAGCCAAGAGAGGAGGATCCAGGACCCTGGGGGGCAGTACTTC. As protein: CASSQERRIQDPGGQYF.

There are a few counts of this clone. Being one base from a much bigger clone, this may be a read error. This same CDR3 is encoded by further DNA sequences in the sample. This chain links TRBV7-9 with TRBJ2-7, with no clear D. V dropped 5 bases and J dropped 2 bases, with 4 bases sitting between them. Per germline, CDR1 SEHNR and CDR2 FQNEAQ (reference sequence). The CDR3 consists of 11 residues. CDR3 sequence reads: CASSPAYEQYF. In nucleotides, the CDR3 is TGTGCCAGCAGCCCCGCCTACGAGCAGTACTTC. Full variable domain (missing parts from reference TRBV7-9 and TRBJ2-7): DTGVSQNPRHKITKRGQNVTFRCDPISEHNRLYWYRQTLGQGPEFLTYFQNEAQLEKSRLLSDRFSAERPKGSFSTLEIQRTEQGDSAMYLCASSPAYEQYFGPGTRLTVT.

The genes are TRBV25-1 and TRBJ2-7, with D hard to call. CDR1 is MGHDK, CDR2 SYGVNS, per germline. This CDR3 comprises 11 residues. Trimming shortened V by 5 bases and J by 6 bases, and 8 bases separated the two germline ends. CDR3 sequence (DNA): TGTGCCAGCAGTTTAGGGTTCGAGCAGTACTTC. It codes for CASSLGFEQYF.

This rearrangement joins TRBV2 to TRBJ1-5, with D perhaps matching TRBD1 (6 bases). The V end was cut by 7 bases, the J end by 5 bases, with 12 bases between. The CDR3 runs 13 residues. CDR1 is SNHLY, CDR2 FYNNEI, per germline. DNA of the CDR3: TGTGCCAGCAAGGGGGGCAGGTATCAGCCCCAGCATTTT. Protein: CASKGGRYQPQHF.

The genes are TRBV5-1 and TRBJ1-2; the D gene is possibly TRBD1 (5 bases). The CDR3 is 15 residues long. The ends were cut back, 4 bases at V and 2 bases at J, with 15 bases in the middle. The germline gives CDR1 SGHRS, CDR2 YFSETQ. CDR3 protein: CASSGGAKLNYGYTF. The CDR3 nucleotides read TGCGCCAGCAGCGGCGGGGCAAAACTAAACTATGGCTACACCTTC. Full variable domain (rest looked up from reference TRBV5-1 and TRBJ1-2): KAGVTQTPRYLIKTRGQQVTLSCSPISGHRSVSWYQQTPGQGLQFLFEYFSETQRNKGNFPGRFSGRQFSNSRSEMNVSTLELGDSALYLCASSGGAKLNYGYTFGSGTRLTVV.

The chain employs TRBV6-6 and TRBJ2-1, with 9 nucleotides matching TRBD1. There are 15 residues in the CDR3. Unmatched junction bases numbered 13, after V lost 10 bases and J lost 6 bases. Germline CDR1 MNHNY, CDR2 SVGAGI (reference sequence). CDR3 loop: CATVSNRQGGNEQFF. The CDR3 DNA is TGTGCCACCGTATCTAACAGACAGGGGGGCAATGAGCAGTTCTTC.

The V and J genes are TRBV4-1 and TRBJ2-7; TRBD1 agrees at 10 bases. The V gene's germline CDR1 is MGHRA and CDR2 YSYEKL. V gave up 0 bases and J gave up 5 bases; unmatched junction bases: 13. The CDR3 has 18 residues. The CDR3 DNA sequence: TGCGCCAGCAGCCAAGATCTTCTCCGGCGACAGGGGGCCAACGAGCAGTACTTC. It specifies CASSQDLLRRQGANEQYF.

V usage is TRBV19 and J usage is TRBJ1-4, with D tentatively TRBD1 (6 bases). CDR1 is LNHDA, CDR2 SQIVND, per germline (reference sequence). The CDR3 length is 12 residues. V was shortened by 8 bases and J by 8 bases, with 12 bases between the two germline ends. The CDR3 region has the DNA TGTGCCAGTCGCGGGGGCGACGAAAAACTGTTTTTT. Translated: CASRGGDEKLFF.

The V gene is TRBV7-2, the J gene TRBJ2-2; TRBD1 agrees at 7 bases. This CDR3 contains 16 residues. V shed 5 bases, J shed 4 bases, and the junction held 10 bases outside the gene matches. Per germline, CDR1 SGHTA and CDR2 FQGNSA. In DNA form, the CDR3 reads TGTGCCAGCAGCGCCCAGACAGGGTCGGGCACCGGGGAGCTGTTTTTT. Protein: CASSAQTGSGTGELFF.

The chain combines TRBV4-1 with TRBJ1-5; TRBD1 is a possible D gene (6 bases). CDR3 size: 14 residues. Trimming took off 9 bases at V and 7 bases at J, with 19 bases between the two ends. Germline values: CDR1 MGHRA, CDR2 YSYEKL. CDR3 nucleotides: TGCGCCAGTACCATTACTCAGGGGATGCAGCCCCAGCATTTT. The encoded protein is CASTITQGMQPQHF.

The chain recombines TRBV10-3 with TRBJ1-2; D call uncertain. The CDR3 has 14 residues. Per germline, CDR1 ENHRY and CDR2 SYGVKD. The V end lost 3 bases, the J end lost 1 base, and 9 bases lay between the germline ends. The CDR3 nucleotides are TGTGCCATCAGTGAAGCGACAAATAACTATGGCTACACCTTC. This translates into CAISEATNNYGYTF.

The rearrangement links TRBV27 to TRBJ2-2, with D tentatively TRBD1 (5 bases). With 5 bases removed from V and 7 bases from J, the gap between germline ends came to 17 bases. Germline assignment: CDR1 MNHEY and CDR2 SMNVEV (reference sequence). The CDR3 has 15 amino acids. CDR3 sequence reads: CASSATAPTIGELFF. In DNA form, the CDR3 reads TGTGCCAGCAGTGCGACAGCCCCGACAATCGGGGAGCTGTTTTTT.